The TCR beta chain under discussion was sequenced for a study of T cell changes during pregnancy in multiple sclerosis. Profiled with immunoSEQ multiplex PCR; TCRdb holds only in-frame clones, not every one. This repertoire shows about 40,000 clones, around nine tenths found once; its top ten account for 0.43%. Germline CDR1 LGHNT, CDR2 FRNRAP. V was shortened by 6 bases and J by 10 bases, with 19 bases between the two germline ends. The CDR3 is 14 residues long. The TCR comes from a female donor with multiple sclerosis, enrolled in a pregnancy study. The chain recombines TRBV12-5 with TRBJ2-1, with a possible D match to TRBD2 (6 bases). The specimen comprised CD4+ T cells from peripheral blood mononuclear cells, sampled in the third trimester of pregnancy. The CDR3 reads CASGPLAGRGEQFF. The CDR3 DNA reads TGTGCTAGTGGACCCTTGGCGGGACGAGGGGAGCAGTTCTTC.